Each of the 21 T cell receptor beta chains below was sequenced from the same sample in a study of tissue T cells after allogeneic stem cell transplantation (dated by TCRdb to between 2020 and 2023). The library was built by means of the immunoSEQ multiplex PCR assay. The table comes from immuneACCESS by way of TCRdb, which keeps in-frame sequences with V and J called. Part of the clones is missing from these tables; in studies checked, under half for an unresolved V gene and the rest for unknown reasons. In all, the sample holds 5,000 or so clones, and roughly 50% of those were seen once. The ten top clones hold around a tenth of the sample. This specimen's time point label, per the study, means: mouse harvest day 7 after allogeneic transplant. Mouse grafts consisting of 10^7 T-cell-depleted bone marrow cells combined with 10^6 splenic CD5+ T cells were administered by tail vein injection. The sample was gut tissue. These receptors were obtained from a female BALB/c mouse given C57BL/6 T cells with graft-versus-host disease after an allogeneic hematopoietic cell transplant.

Points on this clone: Gene names follow the mouse nomenclature. With the read ending 1 residue before the CDR3 end, the germline J gene is used to fill in that end. The rearrangement links TRBV3 to TRBJ1-1, with D possibly TRBD1 on 6 matching bases. This CDR3 comprises 14 residues. Looked up from germline, CDR1 is SNHLY and CDR2 is FYNGKV (reference sequence). Trimming left V 1 base short and J 0 bases short, with 6 bases between. CDR3 sequence: CASSLGTANTEVFF. Partial CDR3 DNA: TGTGCCAGCAGCTTAGGGACAGCAAACACAGAAGTCTTC. Looking up the rest from reference TRBV3 and TRBJ1-1 gives the full variable domain: GPKVLQIPSHQIIDMGQMVTLNCDPVSNHLYFYWYKQILGQQMEFLVNFYNGKVMEKSKLFKDQFSVERPDGSYFTLKIQPTALEDSAVYFCASSLGTANTEVFFGKGTRLTVV.

Points on this clone: The listed genes are named as in mouse. CDR3 DNA (partial): TGTGCCTGGAGACGCCCCGGGAATAACAACCAGGCTCCGCTT. Amino acids: CAWRRPGNNNQAPL. The full CDR3 sequence reads CAWRRPGNNNQAPLF. The rearrangement joins TRBV31 to TRBJ1-5; no firm D call. The CDR3 end falls 1 residue outside the read, so it is completed with the germline J gene. The germline CDR1 and CDR2 sequences are GKSSPN and SITVG. The CDR3 runs to 15 residues. V lost 3 bases and J lost 0, with 12 bases in between. The full variable domain, rest sourced from reference TRBV31 and TRBJ1-5, is AQTIHQWPVAEIKAVGSPLSLGCTIKGKSSPNLYWYWQATGGTLQQLFYSITVGQVESVVQLNLSASRPKDDQFILSTEKLLLSHSGFYLCAWRRPGNNNQAPLFGEGTRLSVL.

Turning to this clone: The genes and germline here are from mouse. Sequencing ends 1 residue short of the CDR3 end; the germline J gene provides the rest. The chain couples TRBV12-1 to TRBJ2-5; no reliable D call. This CDR3 has 13 amino acids. The V end was cut by 3 bases, the J end by 0 bases, with 6 bases between. Germline V gene data show CDR1 as SGHSN and CDR2 as HYEKVE. The sequenced part of the CDR3 DNA is TGTGCCAGCTCTTTCATTAACCAAGACACCCAGTAC. Translated: CASSFINQDTQY. From start to end, the CDR3 is CASSFINQDTQYF.

Concerning this clone itself: The gene names given are mouse names. The read finishes 1 residue shy of the CDR3 end, and the germline J gene is used to complete it. J is TRBJ1-2 and V is TRBV26, with D tentatively TRBD1 (5 bases). Germline values: CDR1 KGHPV, CDR2 FQNQEV (reference sequence). Trimming left V 8 bases short and J 1 base short, with 5 bases between. This CDR3 has 11 residues. This CDR3 reads CASGQNSDYTF. The CDR3 DNA, read in part, is TGTGCCAGCGGACAAAACTCCGACTACACC. The full variable domain, rest sourced from reference TRBV26 and TRBJ1-2, is NSKVIQTPRYLVKGQGQKAKMRCIPEKGHPVVFWYQQNKNNEFKFLINFQNQEVLQQIDMTEKRFSAECPSNSPCSLEIQSSEAGDSALYLCASGQNSDYTFGSGTRLLVI.

Regarding this clone: These gene names are mouse names. The read gets to within 1 residue of the CDR3 end, and the germline J gene fills in the rest. This chain joins TRBV12-1 and TRBJ2-1; D perhaps matches TRBD1 (6 bases). The CDR3 spans 15 residues. Per germline, CDR1 SGHSN and CDR2 HYEKVE. Trimming took 2 bases from V and 1 from J, leaving 11 bases between them. The CDR3: CASSPPGQNYAEQFF. CDR3 bases read: TGTGCCAGCTCTCCCCCGGGACAAAACTATGCTGAGCAGTTC.

A word on this clone: Genes here carry mouse names. The read ends 1 residue shy of where the CDR3 ends; the end is completed using the germline J gene. The chain joins TRBV24 to TRBJ2-7, with 11 bases aligning to TRBD2. The length of the CDR3 is 14 residues. Germline CDR1 reads KGHTA; CDR2 reads FRNEEI. The V segment lost 2 bases and the J segment 7 bases; nucleotides outside the gene matches: 4. The DNA read from the CDR3 is TGTGCCAGCAGTCTGGGACTGGGGGGAGGGGAACAGTAC. This encodes CASSLGLGGGEQY. In full, the CDR3 reads CASSLGLGGGEQYF.

This clone was counted a few times. All gene names here are mouse names. The read stops 1 residue short of the end of the CDR3; the missing end is completed from the germline J gene. This chain joins TRBV3 and TRBJ2-7, with D perhaps matching TRBD2 (7 bases). This CDR3 is 14 amino acids long. With 1 base removed from V and 4 bases from J, the gap between germline ends came to 11 bases. Germline lookup yields CDR1 SNHLY and CDR2 FYNGKV (reference sequence). CDR3 residues: CASSLGLGAYEQYF. CDR3 bases read: TGTGCCAGCAGCTTAGGCCTGGGGGCTTATGAACAGTAC.

This clone was observed a handful of times. All gene names here are mouse names. The read ends 1 residue before the CDR3 terminus; that terminus is restored from the germline J gene. The J gene is TRBJ1-4, the V gene TRBV12-2, with D unclear. Trimming left V 0 bases short and J 3 bases short, with 10 bases between. This CDR3 has 15 residues. Germline CDR1 and CDR2: SGHLS and HYDKME. The part of the CDR3 DNA that was read is TGTGCCAGCTCTCTCGAGTCGGGGACCAACGAAAGATTATTT. It specifies CASSLESGTNERLF. The complete CDR3 protein is CASSLESGTNERLFF.

On this clone: Genes and germline come from the mouse. Coverage ceases 1 residue before the CDR3 finishes, and the germline J gene fills in the end. This chain uses TRBV3 with TRBJ1-3; TRBD1 might be the D (5 bases). Germline CDR1 is SNHLY and CDR2 is FYNGKV (reference sequence). The CDR3 length is 14 residues. V lost 2 bases and J 1 base, leaving 6 bases between the germline ends. This chain's CDR3 is CASSLQGSGNTLYF. The DNA read from the CDR3 is TGTGCCAGCAGCTTACAGGGATCTGGAAATACGCTCTAT.

On this clone itself: The genes and germline here are from mouse. The read ends 1 residue shy of where the CDR3 ends; the end is completed using the germline J gene. V and J are TRBV23 and TRBJ2-7; TRBD2 is the table's D call and was not checked against the DNA. The CDR3 runs to 14 residues. CDR1 and CDR2 (germline): KGHTA, FQNQQP. Partial CDR3 DNA: TGCTCCAGCAGTCCGGACTGGGGGTCCTATGAACAGTAC. Protein product: CSSSPDWGSYEQY. The CDR3 as a whole reads CSSSPDWGSYEQYF. Full variable domain (missing parts from reference TRBV23 and TRBJ2-7): DAAVTQKPRYLIKMKGQEAEMKCIPEKGHTAVFWYQQKQSKELKFLIYFQNQQPLDQIDMVKERFSAVCPSSSLCSLGIRTCEAEDSALYLCSSSPDWGSYEQYFGPGTRLTVL.

Points on this clone: Mouse gene names and germline throughout. The missing CDR3 end, 1 residue past where the read stops, is filled in from the germline J gene. This chain links TRBV15 with TRBJ2-7, with D perhaps matching TRBD1 or TRBD2 (5 bases each). The CDR3 covers 14 residues. Germline values: CDR1 SGHND, CDR2 FRSKSL. Trimming left V 1 base short and J 0 bases short, with 7 bases between. The CDR3: CASSLGGSSYEQYF. CDR3 bases read: TGTGCCAGCAGTTTAGGGGGGAGCTCCTATGAACAGTAC.

Comments on this clone: The gene symbols are mouse symbols. The CDR3 spells CSSSPDTYTEVFF. Incomplete CDR3 DNA: TGCTCCAGCAGCCCGGACACCTACACAGAAGTCTTC. V usage is TRBV23 and J usage is TRBJ1-1; the D call in the table, TRBD1, was not verified against the DNA. Sequencing ends 1 residue short of the CDR3 end; the germline J gene provides the rest. Germline CDR1 is KGHTA and CDR2 is FQNQQP. The CDR3 runs 13 residues.

Remarks on this clone: Mouse gene names apply. The CDR3 end is not reached by the read, which stops 1 residue before it; the germline J gene fills it in. The chain couples TRBV13-1 to TRBJ2-7, with D perhaps TRBD2 (6 bases). Germline lookup yields CDR1 NSHNY and CDR2 SYGAGN. Trimming removed 1 base at V and 7 bases at J, with 9 bases between. The length of the CDR3 is 12 residues. The CDR3: CASSDSGGEQYF. The sequenced part of the CDR3 DNA is TGTGCCAGCAGTGATAGCGGGGGGGAACAGTAC.

Comments on this clone: Gene names are mouse gene names. The CDR3 end falls 1 residue outside the read, so it is completed with the germline J gene. This chain connects TRBV26 to TRBJ1-2; D not resolved. The germline V gene has CDR1 KGHPV and CDR2 FQNQEV (reference sequence). The CDR3 totals 14 residues. V was shortened by 0 bases and J by 0 bases, with 5 bases between the two germline ends. The CDR3 loop is CASSLSPANSDYTF. CDR3 DNA (partial): TGTGCCAGCAGTCTGTCCCCGGCAAACTCCGACTACACC.

As regards this clone: Gene names and germline refer to mouse. The read comes to an end 1 residue before the CDR3 does, leaving the germline J gene to fill in the end. V is TRBV24 and J is TRBJ1-4; TRBD1 matches at 9 bases. This CDR3 has 16 residues. Germline trimming cut 4 bases from V and 3 bases from J; bases unmatched to any gene: 6. In germline, CDR1 is KGHTA, CDR2 FRNEEI. CDR3 region: CASSPDRGGPNERLFF. Partial CDR3 DNA: TGTGCCAGCAGTCCAGACAGGGGGGGGCCCAACGAAAGATTATTT.

In its sample, this clone was seen once. Gene names denote mouse genes. The sequence runs out 1 residue before the end of the CDR3; the remainder is reconstructed from the germline J gene. The chain carries TRBV2 and TRBJ1-2, with no clear D. The V end was cut by 0 bases, the J end by 0 bases, with 8 bases between. The CDR3 covers 15 residues. Germline V gene sequence: CDR1 LGHNA, CDR2 YSYQKL. The covered CDR3 bases are TGTGCCAGCAGCCAAGAGAGACAATCAAACTCCGACTACACC. Protein: CASSQERQSNSDYT. The full CDR3 reads CASSQERQSNSDYTF.

A word on this clone: Gene names follow the mouse nomenclature. The CDR3 end is not reached by the read, which stops 1 residue before it; the germline J gene fills it in. The J gene is TRBJ1-1, the V gene TRBV26; maybe TRBD1 (6 bases). V was pared by 2 bases and J by 4 bases, with 8 bases between. This CDR3 spans 13 amino acids. Germline V gene lookup returns CDR1 KGHPV and CDR2 FQNQEV (reference sequence). CDR3 bases read: TGTGCCAGCAGTCTGAGAGGGGGCACAGAAGTCTTC. Residues: CASSLRGGTEVF. The entire CDR3 reads CASSLRGGTEVFF. The full variable domain, in which reference TRBV26 and TRBJ1-1 provide the parts outside the CDR3, is NSKVIQTPRYLVKGQGQKAKMRCIPEKGHPVVFWYQQNKNNEFKFLINFQNQEVLQQIDMTEKRFSAECPSNSPCSLEIQSSEAGDSALYLCASSLRGGTEVFFGKGTRLTVV.

Turning to this clone: Germline and genes: mouse. Read coverage stops 1 residue before the CDR3 terminus; the germline J gene supplies the remainder. The rearrangement uses TRBV22 and TRBJ2-3; TRBD1 is the table's D call and was not checked against the DNA. TRBV22 counts as a pseudogene. The CDR3 length is 14 residues. The CDR3 here is CASSSDRGEETLYF. The DNA read from the CDR3 is TGTGCCAGCAGTTCGGACAGGGGGGAAGAAACGCTGTAT.

This clone was counted a few times. Mouse gene names apply. The missing CDR3 end, 1 residue past where the read stops, is filled in from the germline J gene. V usage is TRBV13-2 and J usage is TRBJ1-5; D unclear. Per germline, CDR1 NNHNN and CDR2 SYGAGS (reference sequence). This CDR3 spans 15 amino acids. V gave up 3 bases and J gave up 0 bases, with 10 bases separating them. The CDR3 here is CASGVGGYNNQAPLF. CDR3 DNA, as far as it was read: TGTGCCAGCGGTGTTGGCGGATATAACAACCAGGCTCCGCTT.

This clone is large within its sample. Any gene name here is a mouse gene name. The observed sequence ends 1 residue before the CDR3 terminus, with the missing tail filled in from the germline J gene. This chain links TRBV13-3 with TRBJ2-7; 9 bases align to TRBD2. The CDR3 spans 15 residues. V shed 4 bases, J shed 0 bases, and the junction held 5 bases outside the gene matches. CDR1 and CDR2 from the germline V gene are NNHDY and SYVADS. This chain's CDR3 is CASSTTGGSSYEQYF. Partial CDR3 DNA: TGTGCCAGCAGTACCACTGGGGGGAGCTCCTATGAACAGTAC.

This clone occurred a few times. Gene names and germline match the mouse. The read ends 1 residue shy of where the CDR3 ends; the end is completed using the germline J gene. The chain couples TRBV12-1 to TRBJ2-4, with 9 bases matching TRBD2. The germline gives CDR1 SGHSN, CDR2 HYEKVE. This CDR3 has 17 residues. J lost 0 bases, V lost 2 bases, and 8 bases had no gene match. CDR3: CASSQDWGRGSQNTLYF. The CDR3 DNA, read in part, is TGTGCCAGCTCTCAGGACTGGGGCCGTGGGAGTCAAAACACCTTGTAC.